Included here is one TCR beta chain sequence, with context. This entry is derived from a study of blood T cell repertoires in COVID-19. In the source study's methods: Amplification from reference gene primers served as the basis for estimated nucleated cell counts. Sequencing was performed with immunoSEQ multiplex PCR; in TCRdb, only in-frame clones are kept and a portion is missing. D and trimming come from the DNA, and the V and J calls and clone size come from that table. The table records more than 200,000 clones, about 87% of them present only once. The V end lost 9 bases, the J end lost 5 bases, and 13 bases lay between the germline ends. The CDR3 loop spans 12 amino acids. Per the germline V gene, CDR1 is KGHSH and CDR2 is LQKENI.

The chain employs TRBV18 and TRBJ1-1; a possible D gene is TRBD1 (5 bases). The sequence was obtained from a man in his 70s with acute or convalescent COVID-19. The sequenced material came from peripheral blood. CDR3 sequence reads: CASLGGRTEAFF. For the CDR3, the DNA is TGTGCCAGTTTGGGGGGTCGGACTGAAGCTTTCTTT.